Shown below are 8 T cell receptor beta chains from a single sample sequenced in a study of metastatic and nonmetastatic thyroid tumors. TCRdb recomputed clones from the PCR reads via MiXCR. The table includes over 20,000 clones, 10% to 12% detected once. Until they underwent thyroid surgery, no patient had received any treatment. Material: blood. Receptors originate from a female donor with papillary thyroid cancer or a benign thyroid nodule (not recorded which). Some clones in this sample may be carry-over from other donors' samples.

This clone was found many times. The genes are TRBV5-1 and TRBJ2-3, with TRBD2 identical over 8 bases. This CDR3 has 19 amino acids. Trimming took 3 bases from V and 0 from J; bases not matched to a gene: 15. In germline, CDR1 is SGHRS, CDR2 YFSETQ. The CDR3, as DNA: TGCGCCAGCAGCTCACGTGGCCCGGGACTAGTGAAGAGCACAGATACGCAGTATTTT. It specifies CASSSRGPGLVKSTDTQYF.

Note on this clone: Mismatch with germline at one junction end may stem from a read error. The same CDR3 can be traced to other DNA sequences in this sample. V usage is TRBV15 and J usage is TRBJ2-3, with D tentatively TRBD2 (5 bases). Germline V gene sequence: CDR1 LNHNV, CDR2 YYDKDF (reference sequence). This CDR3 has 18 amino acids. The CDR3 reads CATSRPIVGGAGPDTQYF. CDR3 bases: TGTGCCACCAGCAGACCCATCGTTGGAGGTGCCGGTCCAGATACGCAGTATTTC.

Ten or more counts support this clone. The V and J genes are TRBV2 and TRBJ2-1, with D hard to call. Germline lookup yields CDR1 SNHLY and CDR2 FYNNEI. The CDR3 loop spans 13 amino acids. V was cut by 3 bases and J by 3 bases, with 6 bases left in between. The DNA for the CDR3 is TGTGCCAGCAGTGATTCTTTCTACAATGAGCAGTTCTTC. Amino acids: CASSDSFYNEQFF.

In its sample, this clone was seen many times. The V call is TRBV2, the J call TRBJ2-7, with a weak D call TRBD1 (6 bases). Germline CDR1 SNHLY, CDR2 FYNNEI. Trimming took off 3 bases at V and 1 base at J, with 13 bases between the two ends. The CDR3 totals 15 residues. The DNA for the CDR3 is TGTGCCAGCAGTGATGGGACATCATTTTCCTACGAGCAGTACTTC. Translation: CASSDGTSFSYEQYF.

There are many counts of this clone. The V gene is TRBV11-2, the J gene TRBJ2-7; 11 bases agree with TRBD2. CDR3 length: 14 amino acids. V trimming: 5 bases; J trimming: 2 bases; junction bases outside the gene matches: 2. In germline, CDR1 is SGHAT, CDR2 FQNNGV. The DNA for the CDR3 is TGTGCCAGCAGCGTAGCGGGAGGGCCCTACGAGCAGTACTTC. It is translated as CASSVAGGPYEQYF. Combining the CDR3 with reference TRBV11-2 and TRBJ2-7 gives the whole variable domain EAGVAQSPRYKIIEKRQSVAFWCNPISGHATLYWYQQILGQGPKLLIQFQNNGVVDDSQLPKDRFSAERLKGVDSTLKIQPAKLEDSAVYLCASSVAGGPYEQYFGPGTRLTVT.

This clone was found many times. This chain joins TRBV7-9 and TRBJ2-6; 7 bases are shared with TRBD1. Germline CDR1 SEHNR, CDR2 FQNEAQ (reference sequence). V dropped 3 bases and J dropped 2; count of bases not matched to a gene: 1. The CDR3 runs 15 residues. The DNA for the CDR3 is TGTGCCAGCAGCTTTACAGGGGCTGGGGCCAACGTCCTGACTTTC. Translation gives CASSFTGAGANVLTF.

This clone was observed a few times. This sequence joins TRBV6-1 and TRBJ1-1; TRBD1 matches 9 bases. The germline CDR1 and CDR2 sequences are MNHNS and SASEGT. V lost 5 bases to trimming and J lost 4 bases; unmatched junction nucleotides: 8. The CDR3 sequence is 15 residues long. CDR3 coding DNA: TGTGCCAGCAGTACCATACAGGGGGCCGGCACTGAAGCTTTCTTT. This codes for CASSTIQGAGTEAFF.

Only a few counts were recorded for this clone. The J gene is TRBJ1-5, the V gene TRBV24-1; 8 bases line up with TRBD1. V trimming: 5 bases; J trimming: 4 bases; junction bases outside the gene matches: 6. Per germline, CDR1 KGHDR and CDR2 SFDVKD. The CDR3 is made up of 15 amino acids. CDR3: CATSGRTGTNQPQHF. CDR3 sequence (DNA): TGTGCCACCAGTGGAAGGACAGGGACAAATCAGCCCCAGCATTTT.